This T cell receptor beta chain is from a study of T cell responses to AZD1222 COVID-19 vaccine. Concerning this clone itself: Antigen specificity is unknown.

Study findings and constraints: Vaccine-associated CD4 TCRs ranged over spike, dominating at 160-218 and 743-854.

CDR1 and CDR2 (germline): LGHDT, YNNKEL (reference sequence). The CDR3 is made up of 13 amino acids. V dropped 0 bases and J dropped 4 bases, with 3 bases sitting between them. TCRdb's copy holds only in-frame clones and misses some; the assay was immunoSEQ multiplex PCR. The sample shows roughly 92,000 clones, 90% of them seen only once. The rearrangement links TRBV3-1 (or the pseudogene TRBV3-2) to TRBJ2-2; D remains unclear. The sequenced sample was peripheral blood, obtained on day 0 of AZD1222 vaccination. The TCR originated in an adult in good health. The CDR3 is CASSQETTGELFF. The DNA of the CDR3 is TGTGCCAGCAGCCAAGAAACCACCGGGGAGCTGTTTTTT.